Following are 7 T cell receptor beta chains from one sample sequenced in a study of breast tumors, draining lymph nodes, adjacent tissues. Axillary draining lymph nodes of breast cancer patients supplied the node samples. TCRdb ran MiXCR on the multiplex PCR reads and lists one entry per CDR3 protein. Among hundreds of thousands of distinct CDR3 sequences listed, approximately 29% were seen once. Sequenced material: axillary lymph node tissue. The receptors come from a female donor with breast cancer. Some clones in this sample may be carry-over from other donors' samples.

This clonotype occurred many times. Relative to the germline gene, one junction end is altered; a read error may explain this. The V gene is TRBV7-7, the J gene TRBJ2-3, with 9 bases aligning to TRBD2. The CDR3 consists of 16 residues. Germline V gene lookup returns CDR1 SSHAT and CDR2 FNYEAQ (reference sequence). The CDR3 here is CASSLEAGGLTDTQYF. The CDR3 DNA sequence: TGTGCTAGCAGCTTAGAAGCGGGAGGACTCACAGATACGCAGTATTTT.

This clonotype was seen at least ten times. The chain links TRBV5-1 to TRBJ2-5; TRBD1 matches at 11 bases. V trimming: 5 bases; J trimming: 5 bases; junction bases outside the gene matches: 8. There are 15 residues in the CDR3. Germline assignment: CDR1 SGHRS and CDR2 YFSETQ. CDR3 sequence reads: CASRSGQGAYETQYF. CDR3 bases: TGCGCCAGCAGATCTGGACAGGGGGCGTACGAGACCCAGTACTTC.

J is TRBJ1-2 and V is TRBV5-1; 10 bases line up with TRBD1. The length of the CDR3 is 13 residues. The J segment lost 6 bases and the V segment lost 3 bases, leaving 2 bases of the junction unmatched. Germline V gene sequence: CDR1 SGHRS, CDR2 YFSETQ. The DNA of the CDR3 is TGCGCCAGCAGCTGGGGACAGGGGAATGGCTACACCTTC. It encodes CASSWGQGNGYTF.

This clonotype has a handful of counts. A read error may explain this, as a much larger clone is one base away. The CDR3 region is CASSVSGVNYEQSF. CDR3 DNA: TGTGCCAGCAGCGTTTCAGGGGTGAACTACGAGCAGTCCTTC. The chain combines TRBV9 with TRBJ2-7; D is possibly TRBD1 (6 bases). Germline-derived CDR1 and CDR2 are SGDLS and YYNGEE. This CDR3 has 14 amino acids.

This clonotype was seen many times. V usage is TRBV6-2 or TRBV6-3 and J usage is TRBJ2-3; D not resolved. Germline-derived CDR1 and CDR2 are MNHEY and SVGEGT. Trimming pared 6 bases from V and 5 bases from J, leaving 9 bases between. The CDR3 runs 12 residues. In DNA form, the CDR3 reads TGTGCCAGCAGACCAGATGGAGATACGCAGTATTTT. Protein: CASRPDGDTQYF.

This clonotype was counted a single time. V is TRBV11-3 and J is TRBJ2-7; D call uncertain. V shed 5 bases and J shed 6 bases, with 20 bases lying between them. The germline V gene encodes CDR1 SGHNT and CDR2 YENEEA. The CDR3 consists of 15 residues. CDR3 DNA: TGTGCCAGCAGCGGTGGACCGAACGCCTTTGGCGAGCAGTACTTC. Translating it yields CASSGGPNAFGEQYF.

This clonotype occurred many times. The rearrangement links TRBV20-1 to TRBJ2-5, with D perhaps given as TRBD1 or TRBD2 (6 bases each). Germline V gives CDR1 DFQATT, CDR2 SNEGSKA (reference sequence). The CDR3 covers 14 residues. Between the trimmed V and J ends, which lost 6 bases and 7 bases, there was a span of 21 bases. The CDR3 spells CSANDRRVGGTQYF. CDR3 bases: TGCAGTGCAAACGACAGGAGGGTGGGGGGGACCCAGTACTTC.